This T cell receptor (beta chain) was identified during a study of T cells expressing NK-cell markers. Germline V gives CDR1 LGHDT, CDR2 YNNKEL (reference sequence). The CDR3 is 17 amino acids. TCRdb reanalyzed the 5' RACE reads, giving one entry per CDR3 protein sequence and no DNA. The table lists just under 150,000 distinct CDR3 sequences. This TCR derives from a man aged 18 to 35 in good health. The sample comprised blood T cells: a sorted CD56 or NKG2C T cell subset, CD4+ or CD8+ T cells, or bulk PBMC T cells (not recorded which). This chain uses TRBV3-1 with TRBJ1-4. The CDR3 loop is CASSQYPIEETNEKLFF.